A selection of T cell receptor beta chains follows, all from one sample in a study of vaccination and CD4 T cells after COVID-19. From the PCR reads, TCRdb called clonotypes with MiXCR, one entry per CDR3 protein. In the table there are about 25,000 distinct CDR3 sequences, roughly 49% of which are singletons. The antigens for these receptors are not known. Material: CD4+ T cells from blood, cultured in vitro. These receptors came from a human donor who had recovered from COVID-19. The CDR3 runs from the conserved cysteine through the conserved F or W. D genes are given only for firm matches. Only some rows state a clone size, as once, few, many or a class for expanded clones.

J | size | V | D | CDR3 | DNA
TRBJ1-2 | . | TRBV28 | . | CASSSRVGYGYTF | TGTGCCAGCAGTTCCAGGGTTGGCTATGGCTACACCTTC
TRBJ2-3 | . | TRBV19 | . | CASRGREWGTDTQYF | TGTGCCAGTAGGGGCAGGGAGTGGGGCACAGATACGCAGTATTTT
TRBJ2-5 | . | TRBV2 | TRBD2 | CASSRVAGGPISGETQYF | TGTGCCAGCAGTAGGGTAGCGGGAGGGCCCATCAGTGGAGAGACCCAGTACTTC
TRBJ2-3 | . | TRBV6-4 | TRBD1 | CASSDGQGADTQYF | TGTGCCAGCAGTGACGGACAGGGGGCAGATACGCAGTATTTT
TRBJ2-7 | . | TRBV11-2 | . | CARRERPTVLAYEQYF | TGTGCCAGGCGGGAACGTCCGACAGTTTTAGCCTACGAGCAGTACTTC
TRBJ2-2 | . | TRBV5-4 | TRBD2 | CASSSGGARTGELFF | TGTGCCAGCAGCTCCGGGGGGGCCCGCACCGGGGAGCTGTTTTTT
TRBJ2-3 | . | TRBV6-1 | . | CASSEGFGWGTDTQYF | TGTGCCAGCAGTGAAGGTTTTGGTTGGGGTACAGATACGCAGTATTTT
TRBJ2-5 | . | TRBV10-3 | . | CAISESRGETQYF | TGTGCCATCAGTGAATCCAGGGGTGAGACCCAGTACTTC
TRBJ1-5 | . | TRBV10-2 | . | CASSESSGGLFNQPQHF | TGCGCCAGCAGTGAGTCCTCGGGGGGGTTATTCAATCAGCCCCAGCATTTT
TRBJ1-2 | . | TRBV11-3 | . | CASSLEFGYGYTF | TGTGCCAGCAGCTTAGAGTTCGGCTATGGCTACACCTTC
TRBJ1-1 | . | TRBV10-3 | TRBD1 | CAISERGQNTEAFF | TGCGCCATCAGTGAAAGGGGGCAGAACACTGAAGCTTTCTTT
TRBJ2-3 | . | TRBV5-1 | . | CASSDRQGTDTQYF | TGCGCCAGCAGCGATCGACAGGGCACAGATACGCAGTATTTT
TRBJ2-5 | . | TRBV7-2 | TRBD1 | CASSLGVLQGAQGTQYF | TGTGCCAGCAGCTTAGGGGTTCTACAGGGGGCCCAAGGGACCCAGTACTTC
TRBJ1-1 | . | TRBV18 | TRBD1 | CASSPTGGDTEAFF | TGTGCCAGCTCACCGACAGGGGGGGACACTGAAGCTTTCTTT
TRBJ1-2 | . | TRBV6-2/TRBV6-3 | . | CASSYYVSSPNYGYTF | TGTGCCAGCAGTTACTATGTGTCTTCGCCGAACTATGGCTACACCTTC
TRBJ2-3 | . | TRBV27 | TRBD2 | CASSPRLAGEPTDTQYF | TGTGCCAGCAGTCCCAGACTAGCGGGAGAGCCCACAGATACGCAGTATTTT
TRBJ1-5 | . | TRBV7-9 | . | CASKKGDQPQHF | TGTGCCAGCAAGAAGGGGGATCAGCCCCAGCATTTT
TRBJ2-5 | . | TRBV6-1 | . | CASSGPGYQETQYF | TGTGCCAGCAGTGGACCGGGATACCAAGAGACCCAGTACTTC
TRBJ1-2 | . | TRBV28 | TRBD1 | CASSATGDFRGYTF | TGTGCCAGCAGTGCAACAGGGGACTTTAGGGGCTACACCTTC
TRBJ1-6 | few | TRBV6-1 | . | CASSIGQIYNSPLHF | TGTGCCAGCAGCATCGGACAGATCTATAATTCACCCCTCCACTTT
TRBJ2-6 | few | TRBV6-2/TRBV6-3 | . | CASSYASVSSGANVLTF | TGTGCCAGCAGTTACGCTAGCGTCAGCTCTGGGGCCAACGTCCTGACTTTC
TRBJ2-1 | . | TRBV7-9 | TRBD1 | CASSRQTGSTYNEQFF | TGTGCCAGCAGCCGCCAGACAGGGAGTACCTACAATGAGCAGTTCTTC
TRBJ1-2 | once | TRBV2 | . | CASSELREANYGYTF | TGTGCCAGCAGTGAATTGAGGGAAGCTAACTATGGCTACACCTTC
TRBJ2-5 | . | TRBV29-1 | TRBD2 | CSVGGTSGETQYF | TGCAGCGTCGGTGGGACTAGCGGGGAGACCCAGTACTTC
TRBJ2-2 | . | TRBV19 | . | CASKPPTTTNTGELFF | TGTGCCAGTAAGCCCCCGACGACAACTAACACCGGGGAGCTGTTTTTT
TRBJ2-1 | . | TRBV11-3 | TRBD1 | CASSFTGAPEDEQFF | TGTGCCAGCAGCTTTACAGGGGCCCCTGAGGATGAGCAGTTCTTC
TRBJ1-1 | . | TRBV6-1 | . | CASRFRQSNTEAFF | TGTGCCAGCAGGTTTCGGCAAAGCAACACTGAAGCTTTCTTT
TRBJ1-2 | few | TRBV30 | . | CAWSVLNYGYTF | TGTGCCTGGAGTGTACTAAACTATGGCTACACCTTC
TRBJ1-1 | few | TRBV20-1 | . | CSARDRSGVNTEAFF | TGCAGTGCTAGAGATCGCAGCGGGGTTAACACTGAAGCTTTCTTT
TRBJ2-3 | . | TRBV2 | TRBD1 | CASSDGQGPDTQYF | TGTGCCAGCAGTGATGGACAGGGTCCAGATACGCAGTATTTT
TRBJ1-6 | . | TRBV4-1 | . | CASSHAGAGDSPLHF | TGCGCCAGCAGCCATGCAGGGGCCGGGGATTCACCCCTCCACTTT
TRBJ2-7 | few | TRBV18 | . | CASSPSQSSYEQYF | TGTGCCAGCTCACCCTCACAGAGCTCCTACGAGCAGTACTTC
TRBJ2-3 | few | TRBV20-1 | . | CSAVASANTDTQYF | TGTAGTGCCGTCGCTAGCGCCAACACAGATACGCAGTATTTT
TRBJ2-1 | . | TRBV27 | . | CASSSRPGGGFF | TGTGCCAGCAGTTCCCGACCAGGCGGAGGGTTCTTC
TRBJ1-1 | . | TRBV6-5 | TRBD1 | CASSYSGQVNTEAFF | TGTGCCAGCAGTTACTCGGGACAGGTTAACACTGAAGCTTTCTTT
TRBJ1-1 | . | TRBV20-1 | TRBD1 | CSPTGGYTEAFF | TGCAGCCCGACAGGGGGGTACACTGAAGCTTTCTTT
TRBJ1-6 | medium-sized | TRBV15 | . | CATSKFQGSPLHF | TGTGCCACCAGCAAGTTTCAAGGTTCACCCCTCCACTTT
TRBJ2-6 | few | TRBV28 | TRBD2 | CASSSGGTGANVLTF | TGTGCCAGCAGCTCGGGGGGTACTGGGGCCAACGTCCTGACTTTC
TRBJ2-7 | few | TRBV27 | TRBD1 | CASSLIGDRAYEQYF | TGTGCCAGCAGTTTAATTGGGGACAGGGCCTACGAGCAGTACTTC
TRBJ1-1 | . | TRBV6-4 | TRBD1 | CASSTGGTNTEAFF | TGTGCCAGCAGTACAGGGGGAACGAACACTGAAGCTTTCTTT
TRBJ2-1 | . | TRBV20-1 | TRBD1 | CSAQQGLYNEQFF | TGCAGTGCTCAACAGGGGTTGTACAATGAGCAGTTCTTC
TRBJ1-5 | . | TRBV10-3 | . | CAISEQRNQPQHF | TGTGCCATCAGTGAACAAAGGAATCAGCCCCAGCATTTT
TRBJ2-3 | . | TRBV6-1 | TRBD2 | CASSDWRSGANTDTQYF | TGTGCCAGCAGCGACTGGCGTAGCGGGGCCAACACAGATACGCAGTATTTT
TRBJ1-1 | . | TRBV2 | . | CASSERQMNTEAFF | TGTGCCAGCAGTGAACGGCAGATGAACACTGAAGCTTTCTTT
TRBJ1-5 | few | TRBV6-2/TRBV6-3 | . | CASRTVNQPQHF | TGTGCCAGCCGAACGGTAAATCAGCCCCAGCATTTT
TRBJ1-1 | . | TRBV12-3/TRBV12-4 | . | CATTSSYTEAFF | TGTGCCACTACTTCATCTTACACTGAAGCTTTCTTT
TRBJ1-2 | . | TRBV19 | . | CASSIDLKGNYGYTF | TGTGCCAGTAGTATAGATCTCAAGGGTAACTATGGCTACACCTTC
TRBJ2-6 | few | TRBV5-8 | TRBD1 | CASSLGTGASGANVLTF | TGTGCCAGCAGCTTGGGGACAGGGGCCTCTGGGGCCAACGTCCTGACTTTC